The entry below gives a single T cell receptor (beta chain) sequence along with its context. Its antigen is unknown. This entry comes from a study of cytomegalovirus exposure and HLA in healthy donors. Study details: An earlier analysis found 110 million or so unique TCR beta sequences from around 180 million T cells.

The V and J ends lost 0 bases and 1 base respectively, with 6 bases between them. Per the germline V gene, CDR1 is GTSNPN and CDR2 is SVGIG (reference sequence). The CDR3 spans 13 residues. Study-wide points: Accurate HLA-A and HLA-B prediction from TCR beta sequences was reported for most subjects. The study listed roughly 160 cytomegalovirus-associated TCR beta chains. Prior analysis indicated that the majority of TCR beta V segments exhibited productivity approximately 90% or approximately 30% of the time.

It was with 60 Vbeta and 13 Jbeta primers that the PCR ran. Only in-frame clones appear in the TCRdb table, and some are missing; sequencing was by immunoSEQ multiplex PCR. The table includes about 34,000 clones, around 87% detected once. Specimen: PBMCs. This clonotype originated in a boy aged 5-17 years in good health and CMV-seronegative. The chain recombines TRBV30 with TRBJ2-5; D is ambiguous. The chain's CDR3 is CAWSVNIQETQYF. CDR3 coding DNA: TGTGCCTGGAGTGTAAACATCCAAGAGACCCAGTACTTC.